Sequencing of this T cell receptor beta chain was carried out in a study of blood T cell repertoires in COVID-19. Study summary: Acute-phase and convalescent COVID-19 samples originated in the United States, Italy and Spain. In each case, the material was cDNA or gDNA derived from T cells, B-cell-depleted T cells, or PBMCs.

CDR3 length: 16 residues. Per the original methods: Estimation of nucleated cell counts was performed using reference gene primer amplification. The repertoire was sequenced with immunoSEQ multiplex PCR; TCRdb's copy has only in-frame clones and lacks some. V and J calls and clone size are as listed in that table; D and trimming were resolved from the DNA. The table lists about 170,000 clones, more than 75% of them singletons. Sample: peripheral blood. The source is a man in his sixties or seventies with acute or convalescent COVID-19. The chain employs TRBV21-1 and TRBJ2-7; the D call of TRBD1 is as the table states it, not checked on the DNA. TRBV21-1 is flagged as a pseudogene. CDR3 amino acids: CASSSQWGQWHNEQYF. The CDR3 DNA follows: TGTGCCAGCAGCAGCCAATGGGGACAGTGGCATAACGAGCAGTACTTC.